Following are 24 T cell receptor beta chains from one sample sequenced in a study of blood T cell repertoires in COVID-19. The table came from immunoSEQ multiplex PCR; TCRdb's copy has only in-frame clones and leaves some out. The sample holds about 280,000 clones, approximately 85% seen once. Sequences were obtained from peripheral blood. These receptor sequences come from a man aged 18 to 35 with active or convalescent COVID-19.

The chain is built from TRBV6-5 and TRBJ1-5; TRBD1 agrees at 9 bases. The CDR3 contains 15 residues. Trimming removed 10 bases from V and 2 bases from J; junction bases left unmatched: 9. Germline V gene lookup returns CDR1 MNHEY and CDR2 SVGAGI. This CDR3 reads CATLRDRVGNQPQHF. The CDR3, as DNA: TGTGCCACCCTAAGGGACAGGGTAGGCAATCAGCCCCAGCATTTT.

The chain employs TRBV3-1 (or the pseudogene TRBV3-2) and TRBJ2-7; a possible D gene is TRBD1 (6 bases). This CDR3 spans 16 amino acids. Between the trimmed V and J ends, which lost 1 base and 2 bases, there was a span of 15 bases. The germline V gene has CDR1 LGHDT and CDR2 YNNKEL (reference sequence). CDR3 DNA sequence: TGTGCCAGCAGCCAAGGAGGGGCAGGGGATCCCTACGAGCAGTACTTC. The encoded protein is CASSQGGAGDPYEQYF.

This clone appeared once. The genes are TRBV5-1 and TRBJ2-2; no clear D. Germline lookup yields CDR1 SGHRS and CDR2 YFSETQ. The V and J ends lost 0 bases and 3 bases respectively, with 3 bases between them. This CDR3 has 13 residues. CDR3 bases: TGCGCCAGCAGCTTGGCAGACACCGGGGAGCTGTTTTTT. Translating gives CASSLADTGELFF.

The chain joins TRBV19 to TRBJ2-1; TRBD1 is a possible D gene (6 bases). The CDR3 is made up of 15 amino acids. The V end lost 5 bases, the J end lost 0 bases, and 11 bases lay between the germline ends. Germline CDR1 LNHDA, CDR2 SQIVND (reference sequence). The CDR3 is CASSDDRSSYNEQFF. In DNA, the CDR3 is TGTGCCAGTAGTGACGACAGGAGCTCCTACAATGAGCAGTTCTTC.

The chain uses TRBV11-2 and TRBJ2-7, with 7 bases lining up with TRBD1. V lost 5 bases, J lost 2 bases, and 0 bases stayed unmatched. The CDR3 runs 12 residues. CDR1 and CDR2 from the germline V gene are SGHAT and FQNNGV. CDR3 residues: CASSQGAYEQYF. DNA of the CDR3: TGTGCCAGCAGCCAGGGGGCCTACGAGCAGTACTTC.

The genes are TRBV12-3 or TRBV12-4 and TRBJ2-5, with D tentatively TRBD2 (5 bases). This CDR3 is 13 amino acids long. V was pared by 6 bases and J by 1 base, with 9 bases between. CDR3 DNA sequence: TGTGCCAGCAGGTCCCGGGGCCAAGAGACCCAGTACTTC. Translated, it gives CASRSRGQETQYF.

The V and J genes are TRBV2 and TRBJ2-5; D is possibly TRBD1 (7 bases). The CDR3 totals 14 residues. In germline, CDR1 is SNHLY, CDR2 FYNNEI. Trimming cost V 5 bases and J 5 bases, with 15 bases left between them. The CDR3 bases are TGTGCCAGCAGTAGTGGAGGGGGCGGTGAGACCCAGTACTTC. It codes for CASSSGGGGETQYF.

In its sample, this clone was seen a few times. The chain joins TRBV7-9 to TRBJ1-1; D may be TRBD1 (5 bases). The CDR3 consists of 12 residues. Trimming shortened V by 5 bases and J by 9 bases, and 13 bases separated the two germline ends. CDR1 is SEHNR, CDR2 FQNEAQ, per germline (reference sequence). The CDR3 DNA sequence: TGTGCCAGCAGCAGGGAGGGGACTAAAGCTTTCTTT. This translates into CASSREGTKAFF. The variable domain in full, completed from reference TRBV7-9 and TRBJ1-1, reads DTGVSQNPRHKITKRGQNVTFRCDPISEHNRLYWYRQTLGQGPEFLTYFQNEAQLEKSRLLSDRFSAERPKGSFSTLEIQRTEQGDSAMYLCASSREGTKAFFGQGTRLTVV.

CDR3 sequence reads: CASSFNTFLYTF. CDR3 coding DNA: TGTGCCAGCAGCTTTAATACTTTCCTCTACACCTTC. The chain has TRBV5-4 and TRBJ1-2; no reliable D call. V gave up 2 bases and J gave up 10 bases, with 12 bases separating them. The germline V gene encodes CDR1 SGHNT and CDR2 YYREEE (reference sequence). The CDR3 has 12 residues.

The rearrangement joins TRBV15 to TRBJ2-5, with 8 bases fitting TRBD2. CDR1 is LNHNV, CDR2 YYDKDF, per germline (reference sequence). CDR3 length equals 14 residues. After removal of 1 base from V and 4 bases from J, the junction contained 2 bases not matched to a gene. In DNA form, the CDR3 reads TGTGCCACCAGCAGAGCGGGGGGGCTAGAGACCCAGTACTTC. Its translation: CATSRAGGLETQYF.

The genes are TRBV11-2 and TRBJ2-7; 9 bases line up with TRBD1. Germline V CDR1 and CDR2: SGHAT, FQNNGV. V shed 5 bases, J shed 4 bases, and the junction held 3 bases outside the gene matches. The CDR3 contains 13 residues. CDR3 protein: CASSPTGGYEQYF. For the CDR3, the DNA is TGTGCCAGCAGCCCGACAGGGGGTTACGAGCAGTACTTC.

The chain combines TRBV5-5 with TRBJ1-1; the D is unclear. With 0 bases removed from V and 4 bases from J, the gap between germline ends came to 13 bases. The germline CDR1 and CDR2 sequences are SGHKS and YYEKEE (reference sequence). The CDR3 has 15 amino acids. In DNA form, the CDR3 reads TGTGCCAGCAGCTTGGTGACGGGGTCGGGCACTGAAGCTTTCTTT. Encoded protein: CASSLVTGSGTEAFF.

The chain couples TRBV5-1 to TRBJ2-7; D is perhaps TRBD1 (5 bases). This CDR3 comprises 14 residues. Trimming shortened V by 0 bases and J by 6 bases, and 13 bases separated the two germline ends. Germline CDR1 reads SGHRS; CDR2 reads YFSETQ. The DNA of the CDR3 is TGCGCCAGCAGCTTGGGCAGGGCTGGCCTCGAGCAGTACTTC. It specifies CASSLGRAGLEQYF.

This clone occurred many times. This rearrangement joins TRBV5-1 to TRBJ1-4, with 7 bases fitting TRBD1. CDR3 length: 16 amino acids. After removal of 3 bases from V and 0 bases from J, the junction contained 5 bases not matched to a gene. CDR1 is SGHRS and CDR2 is YFSETQ in the germline V gene. CDR3 loop: CASSSTQGATNEKLFF. The CDR3 coding sequence is TGCGCCAGCAGCTCCACTCAGGGGGCAACTAATGAAAAACTGTTTTTT.

The genes are TRBV5-4 and TRBJ1-1; perhaps TRBD1 as D (6 bases). The V and J ends lost 6 bases and 0 bases respectively, with 12 bases between them. Germline V gene sequence: CDR1 SGHNT, CDR2 YYREEE (reference sequence). The length of the CDR3 is 14 residues. CDR3 loop: CASTPDSLNTEAFF. For the CDR3, the DNA is TGTGCCAGCACCCCGGACAGCTTGAACACTGAAGCTTTCTTT.

The chain has TRBV9 and TRBJ1-4; 8 bases map to TRBD1. The CDR3 spans 15 residues. J lost 7 bases, V lost 3 bases, and 8 bases had no gene match. Germline values: CDR1 SGDLS, CDR2 YYNGEE. CDR3 sequence: CASSGTGGSGEKLFF. CDR3 sequence (DNA): TGTGCCAGCAGCGGTACAGGGGGATCCGGTGAAAAACTGTTTTTT. The full variable domain, in which reference TRBV9 and TRBJ1-4 provide the parts outside the CDR3, is DSGVTQTPKHLITATGQRVTLRCSPRSGDLSVYWYQQSLDQGLQFLIQYYNGEERAKGNILERFSAQQFPDLHSELNLSSLELGDSALYFCASSGTGGSGEKLFFGSGTQLSVL.

The chain uses TRBV5-8 and TRBJ2-7; the D is unclear. V shed 3 bases and J shed 3 bases, with 19 bases lying between them. CDR1 SGHTS and CDR2 YDEGEE come from the germline V gene. The CDR3 consists of 16 residues. The CDR3 region has the DNA TGTGCCAGCAGCTCAGGATCAGGTGGGTTCGACTACGAGCAGTACTTC. Its protein is CASSSGSGGFDYEQYF.

The chain couples TRBV6-5 to TRBJ1-1; no firm D call. Between the trimmed V and J ends, which lost 6 bases and 1 base, there was a span of 9 bases. The CDR3 extends over 13 amino acids. Germline-derived CDR1 and CDR2 are MNHEY and SVGAGI. CDR3 loop: CASRVQTNTEAFF. The CDR3 nucleotides are TGTGCCAGCAGGGTACAGACGAACACTGAAGCTTTCTTT.

Regarding this clone: The identical CDR3 is also encoded by other nucleotide sequences in the sample. The chain joins TRBV12-3 or TRBV12-4 to TRBJ2-7; 7 bases agree with TRBD2. This CDR3 has 13 residues. With V trimmed by 6 bases and J by 2 bases, 4 bases remained unmatched. Here the CDR3 DNA reads TGTGCCAGCAGCCCAGGACTAGCCTACGAGCAGTACTTC. Protein product: CASSPGLAYEQYF.

V usage is TRBV5-1 and J usage is TRBJ1-1; 7 bases are shared with TRBD1. With 4 bases clipped from V and 3 bases from J, the junction kept 12 bases outside the gene matches. From germline, CDR1 is SGHRS and CDR2 YFSETQ. The length of the CDR3 is 16 residues. CDR3 bases: TGCGCCAGCAGCCTGGCTACGACAGGGATGGACACTGAAGCTTTCTTT. Its translation: CASSLATTGMDTEAFF. Full variable domain (missing parts from reference TRBV5-1 and TRBJ1-1): KAGVTQTPRYLIKTRGQQVTLSCSPISGHRSVSWYQQTPGQGLQFLFEYFSETQRNKGNFPGRFSGRQFSNSRSEMNVSTLELGDSALYLCASSLATTGMDTEAFFGQGTRLTVV.

V and J are TRBV15 and TRBJ2-3; no clear D gene. With 0 bases removed from V and 1 base from J, the gap between germline ends came to 8 bases. Per the germline V gene, CDR1 is LNHNV and CDR2 is YYDKDF (reference sequence). The CDR3 runs to 15 residues. The CDR3 is CATSRDSSGTDTQYF. The CDR3 DNA is TGTGCCACCAGCAGAGATTCGTCTGGCACAGATACGCAGTATTTT.

The chain recombines TRBV5-6 with TRBJ1-2, with D possibly being TRBD1 (6 bases). Trimming stripped 0 bases from V and 6 bases from J, with 21 bases between. In germline, CDR1 is SGHDT, CDR2 YYEEEE. The CDR3 runs 17 residues. CDR3 DNA sequence: TGTGCCAGCAGCTTGGTTGGGGGCCGGATGATTGAGCATGGCTACACCTTC. Protein: CASSLVGGRMIEHGYTF.

The chain has TRBV4-3 and TRBJ2-7, with D hard to call. Deletions cut 0 bases from V and 4 bases from J, with 7 bases between. This CDR3 spans 13 amino acids. The germline V gene encodes CDR1 LGHNA and CDR2 YSLEER. The CDR3 DNA sequence: TGCGCCAGCAGCCAAGACTCGAGATACGAGCAGTACTTC. Translating it yields CASSQDSRYEQYF.

The chain couples TRBV5-1 to TRBJ2-7; 14 bases line up with TRBD2. J lost 6 bases, V lost 4 bases, and 9 bases had no gene match. The CDR3 contains 16 residues. The germline gives CDR1 SGHRS, CDR2 YFSETQ. The CDR3 DNA follows: TGCGCCAGCAGCCGGACTAGCGGGGGGCGTCCCTCCGAGCAGTACTTC. It translates to CASSRTSGGRPSEQYF. The full variable domain, in which reference TRBV5-1 and TRBJ2-7 provide the parts outside the CDR3, is KAGVTQTPRYLIKTRGQQVTLSCSPISGHRSVSWYQQTPGQGLQFLFEYFSETQRNKGNFPGRFSGRQFSNSRSEMNVSTLELGDSALYLCASSRTSGGRPSEQYFGPGTRLTVT.